The 25 T cell receptor beta chains reported below all come from one sample, sequenced in a study of T cells after somatic rescue of genetic block. Method: immunoSEQ multiplex PCR; TCRdb's copy keeps in-frame clones and lacks some. This table has roughly 65,000 clones, under 95% appearing once. The sample was peripheral blood mononuclear cells (PBMCs). The receptor set was obtained from a man aged 35 to 55.

This chain joins TRBV18 and TRBJ1-6, with 7 bases identical to TRBD1. The CDR3 has 13 amino acids. Germline V gene lookup returns CDR1 KGHSH and CDR2 LQKENI. With 5 bases clipped from V and 7 bases from J, the junction kept 2 bases outside the gene matches. CDR3 sequence reads: CASSKDRNSPLHF. The CDR3 DNA is TGTGCCAGCTCAAAGGACAGGAATTCACCCCTCCACTTT.

The chain employs TRBV5-1 and TRBJ2-7, with D possibly TRBD1 on 6 matching bases. Per the germline V gene, CDR1 is SGHRS and CDR2 is YFSETQ. V lost 6 bases, J lost 2 bases, and 15 bases lay in between. This CDR3 has 14 amino acids. The CDR3 protein is CASTISPGAYEQYF. The DNA of the CDR3 is TGCGCCAGCACCATTTCGCCAGGGGCCTACGAGCAGTACTTC.

The J gene is TRBJ2-2, the V gene TRBV9, with D unclear. Germline V gives CDR1 SGDLS, CDR2 YYNGEE. Trimming cost V 4 bases and J 6 bases, with 16 bases left between them. There are 15 residues in the CDR3. CDR3 DNA sequence: TGTGCCAGCAGCACCGGACGGTCACTCGCCGGGGAGCTGTTTTTT. It specifies CASSTGRSLAGELFF. The whole variable domain, remainder taken from reference TRBV9 and TRBJ2-2, is DSGVTQTPKHLITATGQRVTLRCSPRSGDLSVYWYQQSLDQGLQFLIQYYNGEERAKGNILERFSAQQFPDLHSELNLSSLELGDSALYFCASSTGRSLAGELFFGEGSRLTVL.

The rearrangement links TRBV7-8 to TRBJ1-4, with unresolved D. This CDR3 has 14 residues. CDR1 is SGHVS and CDR2 is FQNEAQ in the germline V gene. Trimming removed 2 bases at V and 5 bases at J, with 9 bases between. The DNA of the CDR3 is TGTGCCAGCAGCTTAAACGGGAGGAATGAAAAACTGTTTTTT. Residues: CASSLNGRNEKLFF.

The chain is built from TRBV4-3 and TRBJ1-5; D uncertain. The ends were cut back, 0 bases at V and 4 bases at J, with 13 bases in the middle. Germline V lookup: CDR1 LGHNA, CDR2 YSLEER. This CDR3 contains 16 residues. CDR3 in DNA: TGCGCCAGCAGCCAAGATCTCGGCCACGAAAATCAGCCCCAGCATTTT. This codes for CASSQDLGHENQPQHF.

The gene calls are TRBV6-1 and TRBJ2-2, with 10 bases identical to TRBD1. Germline CDR1 and CDR2: MNHNS and SASEGT. Trimming at V came to 7 bases and at J to 7 bases, leaving 6 bases not matched to a gene. CDR3 length: 14 residues. The CDR3, as DNA: TGTGCCAGCACCTGGACAGGGGGTGGCGGGGAGCTGTTTTTT. It translates to CASTWTGGGGELFF.

The chain joins TRBV30 to TRBJ1-4; 9 nucleotides line up with TRBD1. J lost 5 bases, V lost 2 bases, and 6 bases had no gene match. This CDR3 region has 15 residues. Looked up from germline, CDR1 is GTSNPN and CDR2 is SVGIG (reference sequence). CDR3 sequence reads: CAWSSFGTGNEKLFF. The CDR3, as DNA: TGTGCCTGGAGTTCCTTCGGGACAGGGAATGAAAAACTGTTTTTT.

CDR3 DNA: TGTGCCAGCAGTGGGCAGGGTGACCAGCCCCAGCATTTT. Translating gives CASSGQGDQPQHF. This chain links TRBV6-6 with TRBJ1-5; D perhaps matches TRBD1 (5 bases). This CDR3 is 13 amino acids long. The germline CDR1 and CDR2 sequences are MNHNY and SVGAGI (reference sequence). The ends were cut back, 5 bases at V and 7 bases at J, with 12 bases in the middle.

The gene calls are TRBV7-8 and TRBJ2-7; 8 bases are a match to TRBD2. Trimming cost V 8 bases and J 3 bases; bases outside gene matches: 18. Germline values: CDR1 SGHVS, CDR2 FQNEAQ. The CDR3 sequence is 17 residues long. The CDR3 sequence is CASREVRGAKANYEQYF. The CDR3 DNA follows: TGTGCCAGCCGCGAAGTGCGGGGGGCGAAAGCGAACTACGAGCAGTACTTC.

V and J are TRBV15 and TRBJ2-7; TRBD2 might be the D (6 bases). This CDR3 comprises 14 residues. Germline values: CDR1 LNHNV, CDR2 YYDKDF (reference sequence). V was cut by 3 bases and J by 1 base, with 10 bases left in between. The CDR3 loop is CATSRRDSSYEQYF. Written as DNA, the CDR3 is TGTGCCACCAGCAGGCGGGATTCATCCTACGAGCAGTACTTC.

This sequence joins TRBV5-6 and TRBJ2-1; D not certain. Per germline, CDR1 SGHDT and CDR2 YYEEEE. The CDR3 has 15 residues. Trimming cost V 6 bases and J 3 bases, with 16 bases left between them. This CDR3 reads CASTVGVWLYNEQFF. Here the CDR3 DNA reads TGTGCCAGCACCGTAGGCGTCTGGCTCTACAATGAGCAGTTCTTC.

The chain has TRBV18 and TRBJ2-1; 9 bases align to TRBD1. The CDR3 totals 14 residues. Germline CDR1 and CDR2: KGHSH and LQKENI. V shed 0 bases and J 6 bases; nucleotides not matched to a gene: 0. As DNA, the CDR3 is TGTGCCAGCTCACCACCGACAGGGGGCAATGAGCAGTTCTTC. It yields the protein CASSPPTGGNEQFF.

The rearrangement links TRBV4-2 to TRBJ2-7; 9 bases fit TRBD1. CDR1 is LGHNA and CDR2 is YNFKEQ in the germline V gene. Unmatched junction bases numbered 7, after V lost 1 base and J lost 3 bases. This CDR3 region has 16 residues. The CDR3 is CASSQGSGTGLYEQYF. DNA of the CDR3: TGTGCCAGCAGCCAAGGTTCCGGGACAGGGCTCTACGAGCAGTACTTC.

The chain joins TRBV6-5 to TRBJ2-7, with 7 bases that match TRBD2. V dropped 6 bases and J dropped 2; count of bases not matched to a gene: 7. Germline loops: CDR1 MNHEY, CDR2 SVGAGI. This CDR3 is 14 amino acids long. The CDR3 region has the DNA TGTGCCAGCAGGAAAAGGGACTACCCCTACGAGCAGTACTTC. Residues: CASRKRDYPYEQYF.

The table lists this clone with a few counts. The chain couples TRBV18 to TRBJ2-7, with 7 bases matching TRBD2. The CDR3 extends over 16 amino acids. The germline V gene encodes CDR1 KGHSH and CDR2 LQKENI. The junction had 9 bases not matched to a gene; V was cut back by 2 bases and J by 2 bases. CDR3 in DNA: TGTGCCAGCTCACCAAGGGCGGGGGAACGGACCTACGAGCAGTACTTC. This encodes CASSPRAGERTYEQYF.

This chain uses TRBV30 with TRBJ2-3; D is ambiguous. V lost 5 bases and J lost 3, with 6 bases in between. Germline-derived CDR1 and CDR2 are GTSNPN and SVGIG (reference sequence). This CDR3 is built from 11 residues. The CDR3 loop reads CAWRLTDTQYF. The CDR3 DNA sequence: TGTGCCTGGCGCTTGACAGATACGCAGTATTTT.

The V call is TRBV25-1, the J call TRBJ2-3, with D unclear. CDR1 is MGHDK, CDR2 SYGVNS, per germline. V lost 3 bases to trimming and J lost 2 bases, with 9 bases between them. The CDR3 is 14 amino acids. The CDR3 DNA reads as TGTGCCAGCAGTGATTTCCAGAACACAGATACGCAGTATTTT. The encoded protein is CASSDFQNTDTQYF.

The chain has TRBV7-2 and TRBJ1-2; tentatively, D is TRBD1 (6 bases). The germline V gene encodes CDR1 SGHTA and CDR2 FQGNSA. The CDR3 covers 13 residues. V dropped 5 bases and J dropped 1 base, with 8 bases sitting between them. Written as DNA, the CDR3 is TGTGCCAGCAGCACAGGGAATAACTATGGCTACACCTTC. It yields the protein CASSTGNNYGYTF.

V gene TRBV7-2 combines with J gene TRBJ2-1; 13 nucleotides match TRBD2. Germline lookup yields CDR1 SGHTA and CDR2 FQGNSA. Germline trimming cut 5 bases from V and 9 bases from J; bases unmatched to any gene: 10. The CDR3 totals 16 residues. The CDR3, as DNA: TGTGCCAGCAGCATCCTACTAGCGGGAGGGAGAGGTGAGCAGTTCTTC. Translating it yields CASSILLAGGRGEQFF.

The V and J genes are TRBV2 and TRBJ2-1; D is possibly TRBD2 (6 bases). The length of the CDR3 is 13 residues. CDR1 SNHLY and CDR2 FYNNEI come from the germline V gene. V gave up 6 bases and J gave up 8 bases, with 14 bases separating them. The CDR3 protein is CASRGWTGDEQFF. The CDR3 bases are TGTGCCAGCAGGGGGTGGACGGGAGATGAGCAGTTCTTC.

This CDR3 is CASSVDRNRGDTQYF. CDR3 sequence (DNA): TGTGCCAGCAGCGTAGACCGGAATCGCGGAGATACGCAGTATTTT. V gene TRBV9 combines with J gene TRBJ2-3, with D uncertain. V was pared by 0 bases and J by 5 bases, with 13 bases between. Germline-derived CDR1 and CDR2 are SGDLS and YYNGEE. The CDR3 runs to 15 residues.

The rearrangement links TRBV28 to TRBJ1-5; no clear D gene. Germline CDR1 is MDHEN and CDR2 is SYDVKM. V gave up 2 bases and J gave up 0 bases, with 8 bases separating them. CDR3 length equals 15 residues. The CDR3 DNA follows: TGTGCCAGCAGTTTAAACCCTTATAGCAATCAGCCCCAGCATTTT. The encoded protein is CASSLNPYSNQPQHF.

The V and J genes are TRBV6-5 and TRBJ2-3, with 8 nucleotides matching TRBD2. CDR1 is MNHEY, CDR2 SVGAGI, per germline. CDR3 size: 15 residues. V was clipped by 2 bases and J by 2 bases; unmatched bases: 3. CDR3 in DNA: TGTGCCAGCAGTTACGCGGGGGGTTACACAGATACGCAGTATTTT. Protein sequence: CASSYAGGYTDTQYF.

This clone came up once. The rearrangement links TRBV7-2 to TRBJ1-2; 12 positions match TRBD1. The V segment lost 0 bases and the J segment 7 bases; nucleotides outside the gene matches: 9. Germline V gives CDR1 SGHTA, CDR2 FQGNSA. The CDR3 totals 17 residues. Here the CDR3 reads CASSLARAGTGGFGYTF. The CDR3 DNA is TGTGCCAGCAGCTTAGCGCGGGCAGGGACAGGGGGCTTTGGCTACACCTTC.

The V call is TRBV28, the J call TRBJ2-1; no clear D. The germline gives CDR1 MDHEN, CDR2 SYDVKM. Trimming shortened V by 5 bases and J by 0 bases, and 8 bases separated the two germline ends. CDR3 length equals 14 residues. As DNA, the CDR3 is TGTGCCAGCAGTCCTCTGATCTCCTACAATGAGCAGTTCTTC. Translating gives CASSPLISYNEQFF.